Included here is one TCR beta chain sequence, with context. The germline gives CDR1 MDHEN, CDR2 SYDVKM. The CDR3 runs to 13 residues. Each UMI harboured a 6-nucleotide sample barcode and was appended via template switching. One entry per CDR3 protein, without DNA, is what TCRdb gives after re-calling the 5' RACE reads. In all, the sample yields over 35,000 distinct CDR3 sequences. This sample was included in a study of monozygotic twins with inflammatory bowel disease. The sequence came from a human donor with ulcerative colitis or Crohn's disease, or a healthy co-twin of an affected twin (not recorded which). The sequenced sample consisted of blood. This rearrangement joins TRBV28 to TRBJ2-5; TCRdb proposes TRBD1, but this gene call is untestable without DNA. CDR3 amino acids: CASSKGQQETQYF.